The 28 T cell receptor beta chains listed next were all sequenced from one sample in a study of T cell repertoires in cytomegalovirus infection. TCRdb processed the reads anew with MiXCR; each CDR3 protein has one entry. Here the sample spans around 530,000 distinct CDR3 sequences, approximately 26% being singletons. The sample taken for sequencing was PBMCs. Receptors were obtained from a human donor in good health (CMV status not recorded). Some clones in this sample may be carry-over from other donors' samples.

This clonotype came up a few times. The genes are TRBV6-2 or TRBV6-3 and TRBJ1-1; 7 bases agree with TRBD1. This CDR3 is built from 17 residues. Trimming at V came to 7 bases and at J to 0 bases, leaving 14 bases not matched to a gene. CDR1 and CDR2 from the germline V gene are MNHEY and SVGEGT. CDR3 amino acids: CASMLTGTDYMNTEAFF. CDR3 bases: TGTGCCAGCATGTTGACCGGGACAGATTATATGAACACTGAAGCTTTCTTT.

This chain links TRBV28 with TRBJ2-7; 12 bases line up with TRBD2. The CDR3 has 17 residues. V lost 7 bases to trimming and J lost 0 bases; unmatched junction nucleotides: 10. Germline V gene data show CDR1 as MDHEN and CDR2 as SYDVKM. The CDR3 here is CASTLRTSGISSYEQYF. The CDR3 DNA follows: TGTGCCAGCACCCTTCGGACTAGCGGGATTAGCTCCTACGAGCAGTACTTC. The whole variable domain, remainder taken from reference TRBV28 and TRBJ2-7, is DVKVTQSSRYLVKRTGEKVFLECVQDMDHENMFWYRQDPGLGLRLIYFSYDVKMKEKGDIPEGYSVSREKKERFSLILESASTNQTSMYLCASTLRTSGISSYEQYFGPGTRLTVT.

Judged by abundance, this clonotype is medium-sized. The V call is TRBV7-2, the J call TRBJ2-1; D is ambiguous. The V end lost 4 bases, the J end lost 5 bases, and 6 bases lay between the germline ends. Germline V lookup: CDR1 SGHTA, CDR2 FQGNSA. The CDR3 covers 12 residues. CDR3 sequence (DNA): TGTGCCAGCAGCTCCTTTAACAATGAGCAGTTCTTC. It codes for CASSSFNNEQFF.

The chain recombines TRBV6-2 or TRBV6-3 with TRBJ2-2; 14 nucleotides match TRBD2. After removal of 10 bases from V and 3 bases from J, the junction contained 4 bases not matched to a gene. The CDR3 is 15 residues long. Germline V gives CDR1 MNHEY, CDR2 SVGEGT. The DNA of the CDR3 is TGTGCCACCGGGGGACTAGCGGGAGACACCGGGGAGCTGTTTTTT. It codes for CATGGLAGDTGELFF.

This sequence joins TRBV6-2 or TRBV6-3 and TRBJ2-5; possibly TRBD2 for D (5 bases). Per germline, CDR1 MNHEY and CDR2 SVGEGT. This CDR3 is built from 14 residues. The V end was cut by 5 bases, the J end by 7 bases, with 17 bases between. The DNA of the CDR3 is TGTGCCAGCAGTCCGGGATCTACTCCGGGGACCCAGTACTTC. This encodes CASSPGSTPGTQYF.

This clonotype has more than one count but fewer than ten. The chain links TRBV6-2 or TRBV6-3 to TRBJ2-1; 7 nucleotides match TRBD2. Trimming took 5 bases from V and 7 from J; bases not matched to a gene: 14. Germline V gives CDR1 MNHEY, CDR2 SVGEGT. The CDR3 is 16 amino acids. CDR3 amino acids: CASSDRTRGLTNEQFF. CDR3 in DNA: TGTGCCAGCAGTGATCGGACTAGAGGGCTTACGAATGAGCAGTTCTTC.

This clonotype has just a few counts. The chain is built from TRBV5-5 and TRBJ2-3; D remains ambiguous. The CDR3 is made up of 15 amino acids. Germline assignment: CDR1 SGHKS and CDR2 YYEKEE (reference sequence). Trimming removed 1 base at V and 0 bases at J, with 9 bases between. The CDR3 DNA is TGTGCCAGCAGCTTGAATATGTTGAGCACAGATACGCAGTATTTT. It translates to CASSLNMLSTDTQYF.

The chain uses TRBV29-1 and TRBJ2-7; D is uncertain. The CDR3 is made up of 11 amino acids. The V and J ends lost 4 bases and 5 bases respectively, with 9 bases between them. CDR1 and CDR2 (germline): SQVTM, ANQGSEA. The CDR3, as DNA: TGCAGCGTTGTGGCAGTCGACGAGCAGTACTTC. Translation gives CSVVAVDEQYF.

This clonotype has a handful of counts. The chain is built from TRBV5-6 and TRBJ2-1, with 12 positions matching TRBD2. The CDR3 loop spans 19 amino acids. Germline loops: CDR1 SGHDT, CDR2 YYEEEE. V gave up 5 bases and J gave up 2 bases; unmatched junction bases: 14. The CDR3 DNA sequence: TGTGCCAGCAGTAAAAGTAGGCTAGCGGGAGGGCTAACCTACAATGAGCAGTTCTTC. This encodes CASSKSRLAGGLTYNEQFF.

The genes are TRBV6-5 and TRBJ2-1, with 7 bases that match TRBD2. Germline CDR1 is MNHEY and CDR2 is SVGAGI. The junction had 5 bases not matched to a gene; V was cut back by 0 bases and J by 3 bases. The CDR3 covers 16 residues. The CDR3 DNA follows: TGTGCCAGCAGTTACTCAAGCGGGACGCTCTACAATGAGCAGTTCTTC. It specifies CASSYSSGTLYNEQFF.

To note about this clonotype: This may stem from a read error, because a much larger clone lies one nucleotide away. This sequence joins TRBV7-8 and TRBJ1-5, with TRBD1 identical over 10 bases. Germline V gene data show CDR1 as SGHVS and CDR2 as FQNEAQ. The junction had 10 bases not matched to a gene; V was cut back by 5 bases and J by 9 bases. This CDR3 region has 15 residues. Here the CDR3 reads CASSRDRGRDRPQHF. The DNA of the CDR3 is TGTGCCAGCAGCCGGGACAGGGGAAGGGATCGGCCCCAGCATTTT.

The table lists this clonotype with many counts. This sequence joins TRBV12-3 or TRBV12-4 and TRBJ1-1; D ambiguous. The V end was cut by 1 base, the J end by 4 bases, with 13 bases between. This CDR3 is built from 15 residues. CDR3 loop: CASSLVGGLGTEAFF. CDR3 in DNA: TGTGCCAGCAGTTTAGTAGGAGGGTTGGGCACTGAAGCTTTCTTT.

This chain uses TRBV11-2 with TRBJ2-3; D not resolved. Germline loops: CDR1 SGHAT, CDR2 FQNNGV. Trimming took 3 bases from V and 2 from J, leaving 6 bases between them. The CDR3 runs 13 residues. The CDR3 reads CASSFGFTDTQYF. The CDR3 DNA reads TGTGCCAGCAGCTTCGGCTTCACAGATACGCAGTATTTT.

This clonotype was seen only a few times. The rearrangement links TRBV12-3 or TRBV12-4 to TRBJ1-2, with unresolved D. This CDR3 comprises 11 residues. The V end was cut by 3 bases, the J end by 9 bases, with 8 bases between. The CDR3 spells CASSLESRYTF. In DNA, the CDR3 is TGTGCCAGCAGTTTGGAATCACGCTACACCTTC.

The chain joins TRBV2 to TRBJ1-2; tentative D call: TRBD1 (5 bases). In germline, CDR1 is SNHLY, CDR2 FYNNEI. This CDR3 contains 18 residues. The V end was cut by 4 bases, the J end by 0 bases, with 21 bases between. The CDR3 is CASSVQGPFPPSNYGYTF. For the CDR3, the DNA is TGTGCCAGCAGTGTTCAGGGCCCATTCCCCCCTTCTAACTATGGCTACACCTTC.

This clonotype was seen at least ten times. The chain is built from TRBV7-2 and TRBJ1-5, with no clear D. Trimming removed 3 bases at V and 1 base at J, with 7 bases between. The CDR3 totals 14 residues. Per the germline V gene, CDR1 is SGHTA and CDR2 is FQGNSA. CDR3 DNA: TGTGCCAGCAGCTTTGGTTGGAGCAATCAGCCCCAGCATTTT. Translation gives CASSFGWSNQPQHF.

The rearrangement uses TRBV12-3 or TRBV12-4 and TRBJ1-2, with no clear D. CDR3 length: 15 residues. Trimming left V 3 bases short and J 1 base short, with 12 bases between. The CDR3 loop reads CASSFPDENNYGYTF. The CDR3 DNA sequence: TGTGCCAGCAGTTTTCCCGACGAAAATAACTATGGCTACACCTTC.

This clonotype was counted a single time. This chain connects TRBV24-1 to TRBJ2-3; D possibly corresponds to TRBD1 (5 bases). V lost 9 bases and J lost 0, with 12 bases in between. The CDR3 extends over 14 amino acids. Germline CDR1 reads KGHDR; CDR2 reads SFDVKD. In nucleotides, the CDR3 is TGTGCCACCGGATCCGGACAAAGCACAGATACGCAGTATTTT. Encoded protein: CATGSGQSTDTQYF.

The CDR3 region is CASSLGLGSETQYF. The CDR3 region has the DNA TGTGCCAGCAGTTTAGGGCTGGGTTCGGAGACCCAGTACTTC. V is TRBV27 and J is TRBJ2-5; D is unresolved. This CDR3 contains 14 residues. Trimming shortened V by 2 bases and J by 5 bases, and 12 bases separated the two germline ends. Germline V gene sequence: CDR1 MNHEY, CDR2 SMNVEV (reference sequence).

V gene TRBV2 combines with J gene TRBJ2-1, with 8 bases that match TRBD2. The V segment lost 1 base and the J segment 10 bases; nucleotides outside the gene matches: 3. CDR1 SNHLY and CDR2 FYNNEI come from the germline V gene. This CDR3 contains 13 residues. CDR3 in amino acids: CASSEGAGGEQFF. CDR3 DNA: TGTGCCAGCAGTGAAGGGGCGGGAGGCGAGCAGTTCTTC.

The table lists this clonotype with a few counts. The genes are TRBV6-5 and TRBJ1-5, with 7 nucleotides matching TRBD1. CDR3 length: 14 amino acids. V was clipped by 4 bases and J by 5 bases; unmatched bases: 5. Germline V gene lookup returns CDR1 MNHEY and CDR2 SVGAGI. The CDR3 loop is CASSLQGRDQPQHF. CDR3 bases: TGTGCCAGCAGTTTACAGGGGAGAGATCAGCCCCAGCATTTT.

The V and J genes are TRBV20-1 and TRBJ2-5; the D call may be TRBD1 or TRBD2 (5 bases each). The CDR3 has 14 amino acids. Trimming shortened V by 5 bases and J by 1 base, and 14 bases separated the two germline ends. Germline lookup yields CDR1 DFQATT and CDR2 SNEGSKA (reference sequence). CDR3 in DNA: TGCAGTGCTTGCTCCGGGACCCTCCAAGAGACCCAGTACTTC. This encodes CSACSGTLQETQYF.

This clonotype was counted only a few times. The CDR3 loop is CASSRELAAGGGYTF. CDR3 DNA: TGTGCCAGCAGCCGCGAATTGGCAGCCGGGGGGGGCTACACCTTC. The rearrangement uses TRBV7-9 and TRBJ1-2; a possible D gene is TRBD1 (5 bases). V was pared by 5 bases and J by 8 bases, with 21 bases between. The germline CDR1 and CDR2 sequences are SEHNR and FQNEAQ (reference sequence). This CDR3 region has 15 residues.

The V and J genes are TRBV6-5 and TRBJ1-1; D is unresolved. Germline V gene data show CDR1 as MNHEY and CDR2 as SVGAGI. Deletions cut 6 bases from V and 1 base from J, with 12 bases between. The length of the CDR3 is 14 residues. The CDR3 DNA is TGTGCCAGCAGACTGGGAGTGGGGAACACTGAAGCTTTCTTT. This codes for CASRLGVGNTEAFF.

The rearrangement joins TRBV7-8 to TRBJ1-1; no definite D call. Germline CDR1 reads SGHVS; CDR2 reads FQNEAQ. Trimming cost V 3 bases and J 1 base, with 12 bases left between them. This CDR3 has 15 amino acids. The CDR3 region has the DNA TGTGCCAGCAGCTTCGACCGACGGGGGAACACTGAAGCTTTCTTT. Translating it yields CASSFDRRGNTEAFF.

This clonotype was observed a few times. CDR3 nucleotides: TGCGCCAGCAGCCAAATTTCCCGGGGCGGGGAGCTGTTTTTT. As protein: CASSQISRGGELFF. The chain has TRBV4-1 and TRBJ2-2; D is possibly TRBD2 (5 bases). The V gene's germline CDR1 is MGHRA and CDR2 YSYEKL. V was cut by 2 bases and J by 7 bases, with 11 bases left in between. This CDR3 region has 14 residues.

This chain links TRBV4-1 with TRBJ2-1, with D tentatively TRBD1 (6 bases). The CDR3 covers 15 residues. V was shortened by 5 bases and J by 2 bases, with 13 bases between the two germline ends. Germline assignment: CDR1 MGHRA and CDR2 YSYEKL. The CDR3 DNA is TGCGCCAGCAGCGTAAGCAGGGGACCCTACAATGAGCAGTTCTTC. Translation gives CASSVSRGPYNEQFF.

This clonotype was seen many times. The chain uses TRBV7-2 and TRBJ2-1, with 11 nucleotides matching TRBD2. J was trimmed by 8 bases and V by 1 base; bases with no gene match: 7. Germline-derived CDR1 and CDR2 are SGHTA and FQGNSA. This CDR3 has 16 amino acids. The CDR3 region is CASSLGISGGEYEQFF. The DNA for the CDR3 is TGTGCCAGCAGCTTAGGGATTAGCGGGGGGGAGTATGAGCAGTTCTTC.